The T cell receptor beta chain under discussion was sequenced for a study of long-term antiretroviral therapy in people with HIV. This CDR3 spans 13 amino acids. CDR1 and CDR2 (germline): LGHNA, YNFKEQ. V lost 4 bases to trimming and J lost 6 bases; unmatched junction nucleotides: 4. The study drew at least one pre-ART and at least two post-ART PBMC samples from every donor. The assay used was immunoSEQ (version v3.0), run at survey level. Generated by immunoSEQ multiplex PCR, the TCRdb table keeps only in-frame clones and is missing some. The repertoire has about 26,000 clones, about 88% of them found once; the top ten carry 4% to 6%. Study-wide results and limits: Once patients were on ART, diversity went higher but still fell short of transplant donor controls. Repertoires looked antigen-experienced, with only a slight naive shift after ART. Those clones which expanded before ART made up the dominant part of the repertoire at all time points.

Concerning this clone itself: Antigen specificity is unknown.

This specimen was unsorted PBMCs, taken 2.7 years after starting antiretroviral therapy. The chain recombines TRBV4-2 with TRBJ1-2; 8 bases line up with TRBD1. This clonotype was obtained from a man aged 35 to 55 with HIV. The CDR3 reads CASSRTGTDGYTF. The CDR3 DNA is TGTGCCAGCAGCCGGACAGGGACTGATGGCTACACCTTC.